The following is a T cell receptor beta chain sequence with its context. The sample is drawn from a study of control samples from healthy donors and cancer patients. Using immunoSEQ multiplex PCR, the repertoire was profiled, and TCRdb retains in-frame clones only, with some absent. The sample has some 150,000 clones, approximately 93% seen once. V lost 4 bases and J lost 2; bases outside the gene matches: 8. This CDR3 region has 16 residues. Germline V gives CDR1 SNHLY, CDR2 FYNNEI. The TCR was taken from a middle-aged man in good health. The genes are TRBV2 and TRBJ2-3, with 8 bases lining up with TRBD2. The sequenced sample consisted of blood. In DNA form, the CDR3 reads TGTGCCAGCAGTGCCCCTGAAGCGGGAGACACAGATACGCAGTATTTT. It translates to CASSAPEAGDTDTQYF.